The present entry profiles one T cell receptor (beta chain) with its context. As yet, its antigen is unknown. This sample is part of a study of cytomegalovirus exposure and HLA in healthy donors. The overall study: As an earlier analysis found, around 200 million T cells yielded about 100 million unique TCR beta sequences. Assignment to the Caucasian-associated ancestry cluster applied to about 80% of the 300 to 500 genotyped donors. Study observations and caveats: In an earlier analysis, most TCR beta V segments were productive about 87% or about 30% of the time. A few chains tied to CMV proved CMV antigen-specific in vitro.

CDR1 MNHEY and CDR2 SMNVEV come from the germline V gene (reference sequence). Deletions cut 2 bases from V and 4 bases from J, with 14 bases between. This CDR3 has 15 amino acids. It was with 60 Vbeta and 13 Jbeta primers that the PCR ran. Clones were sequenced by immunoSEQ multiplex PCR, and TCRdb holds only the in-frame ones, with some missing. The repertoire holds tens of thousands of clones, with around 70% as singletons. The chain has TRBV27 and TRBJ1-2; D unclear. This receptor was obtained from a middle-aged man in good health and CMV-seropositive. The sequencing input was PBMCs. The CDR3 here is CASSLGGPGSYGYTF. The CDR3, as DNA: TGTGCCAGCAGTTTAGGCGGACCCGGGAGCTATGGCTACACCTTC.